A selection of T cell receptor beta chains follows, all from one sample in a study of cytomegalovirus exposure and HLA in healthy donors. Some clones are missing from TCRdb's copy, which holds only in-frame ones; the method was immunoSEQ multiplex PCR. The sample carries approximately 140,000 clones, approximately 84% recorded once. Sequencing was carried out using PBMCs. These receptors all stem from a woman aged 40 to 50 in good health and CMV-seronegative. Each CDR3 is given with its conserved first and last residue. Each record gives: V gene, J gene, CDR3 protein.

TRBV4-3	TRBJ2-1	CASRPRTSSYNEQFF
TRBV28	TRBJ2-1	CASSLPFRRTSGNTYNEQFF
TRBV4-1	TRBJ1-4	CASSGRGGLNEKLFF
TRBV28	TRBJ2-7	CASRPPSSGRAWYF
TRBV5-1	TRBJ1-1	CASSLTGENTEAFF
TRBV9	TRBJ1-1	CASSVEAMNTEAFF
TRBV5-6	TRBJ1-4	CASSLPGTTQLPDEKLFF
TRBV6-5	TRBJ1-2	CASSYKTGGVVVGYTF
TRBV2	TRBJ2-1	CASSEAPGNGKQFF
TRBV6-1	TRBJ2-7	CASGTSGPSTHEQYF
TRBV28	TRBJ1-1	CASSLIQGENTEAFF
TRBV4-2	TRBJ1-5	CASSQDRGNQPQHF
TRBV6-4	TRBJ1-1	CASRQDRNTEAFF
TRBV11-3	TRBJ1-2	CASIVRDRGTNFYGYTF
TRBV4-1	TRBJ1-6	CASSQDPGQGYSPLHF
TRBV7-9	TRBJ2-7	CASSWEGGWEEQYF
TRBV5-1	TRBJ2-1	CASSLGSGQGTDNEQFF
TRBV6-1	TRBJ2-7	CASLEGTSGSYEQYF
TRBV2	TRBJ2-7	CASNPGLAGQYF
TRBV27	TRBJ2-5	CASSLSRGRETQYF
TRBV7-8	TRBJ1-6	CASSLAAVGVTSPLHF
TRBV20-1	TRBJ1-2	CSADSQGGYTF
TRBV28	TRBJ1-1	CASSLRGVRLNTEAFF
TRBV9	TRBJ2-3	CASSVAQAGGPDTQYF
TRBV4-1	NA	CASSQRTVSYEQYF
TRBV10-1	TRBJ2-1	CASSEGLARNNEQFF
TRBV19	TRBJ2-2	CASRTGFPAGELFF
TRBV7-6	TRBJ1-5	CASSSGGGSNQPQHF
TRBV28	TRBJ2-7	CASHLAPYEQYF
TRBV28	TRBJ1-1	CASSRRQLNTEAFF
TRBV5-4	TRBJ2-1	CASSLGLAGEGQFF
TRBV7-2	TRBJ1-1	CASSRTGGKTEAFF
TRBV6-1	TRBJ1-1	CASTENTEAFF
TRBV11-1	TRBJ2-1	CASSPLASGSNEQFF
TRBV19	TRBJ1-2	CASRLNTPGSYGYTF
TRBV2	TRBJ2-7	CASRETSEHYEQYF
TRBV18	TRBJ1-2	CASSATGESGYTF
TRBV5-1	TRBJ1-5	CASSLSTGGNQPQHF
TRBV6-5	TRBJ2-1	CASSYLTSGRSDEQFF
TRBV7-2	TRBJ1-2	CASSLDSSNYGYTF
TRBV19	TRBJ2-1	CASSRSSSYNEQFF
TRBV7-2	TRBJ2-1	CASSLRGGTYNEQFF
TRBV4-1	TRBJ2-7	CASSQDRGAREQYF
TRBV7-3	TRBJ2-1	CASSLNQGSYNEQFF
TRBV6-5	TRBJ1-6	CASRLDSFNSPLHF
TRBV19	TRBJ1-1	CASSIVGGNTEAFF
TRBV19	TRBJ1-1	CASSSPSYEAFF
TRBV5-1	TRBJ1-1	CASSYRGQANTEAFF